This T cell receptor (beta chain) was found in a study of metastatic and nonmetastatic thyroid tumors. Study background: Repertoires of blood and of tissue (tumor or nodule) from malignant and benign thyroid patients were compared.

By sample fraction, this clone is hyperexpanded (1% or more). TCRdb re-called clones from the PCR reads using MiXCR. The sample has about 3,900 clones; roughly 37% are singletons. No patient received treatment before thyroid surgery. The CDR3 consists of 16 residues. The germline gives CDR1 SGHRS, CDR2 YFSETQ. V lost 4 bases to trimming and J lost 1 base, with 14 bases between them. This TCR was sampled from a male donor with papillary thyroid cancer or a benign thyroid nodule (not recorded which). Some clones in this sample may be carry-over from other donors' samples. Sequences were obtained from tumor tissue. This chain uses TRBV5-1 with TRBJ1-4; D is ambiguous. The CDR3 coding sequence is TGCGCCAGCAGCCGTGAAGGGATTATAACTAATGAAAAACTGTTTTTT. Translating gives CASSREGIITNEKLFF. Full variable domain (outside the CDR3, taken from reference TRBV5-1 and TRBJ1-4): KAGVTQTPRYLIKTRGQQVTLSCSPISGHRSVSWYQQTPGQGLQFLFEYFSETQRNKGNFPGRFSGRQFSNSRSEMNVSTLELGDSALYLCASSREGIITNEKLFFGSGTQLSVL.